A selection of T cell receptor beta chains follows, all from one sample in a study of T cells in tumors after PD-1 blockade. Measured with immunoSEQ multiplex PCR; TCRdb has only the in-frame clones, and not every one. This table has under 75,000 clones, approximately 74% appearing once. Here the sequenced sample was PBMCs, taken after anti-PD-1 treatment. The receptors shown here come from a human donor with basal cell carcinoma. The CDR3 runs from the conserved cysteine through the conserved F or W. D genes are given only for firm matches. Clone size is stated in some rows and not others, as once, few, many or a class when expanded.

clone_size: -
v_call: TRBV18
d_call: -
j_call: TRBJ1-2
cdr3_aa: CASSPSPYRDHNYGYTF
cdr3_nt: TGTGCCAGCTCACCAAGTCCTTACAGGGACCATAACTATGGCTACACCTTC

clone_size: -
v_call: TRBV5-4
d_call: TRBD1
j_call: TRBJ1-3
cdr3_aa: CASSSKDREGNTIYF
cdr3_nt: TGTGCCAGCAGCAGCAAGGACAGGGAGGGAAACACCATATATTTT

clone_size: -
v_call: TRBV3-1/TRBV3-2
d_call: TRBD2
j_call: TRBJ2-3
cdr3_aa: CASSPLLAGGPKITSPDTQYF
cdr3_nt: TGTGCCAGCAGCCCCTTACTAGCGGGGGGGCCCAAAATCACCAGCCCAGATACGCAGTATTTT

clone_size: -
v_call: TRBV5-1
d_call: TRBD1
j_call: TRBJ2-7
cdr3_aa: CASSADRGYEQYF
cdr3_nt: TGCGCCAGCAGCGCGGACAGGGGCTACGAGCAGTACTTC

clone_size: few
v_call: TRBV19
d_call: -
j_call: TRBJ1-5
cdr3_aa: CASSILGYLGRNQPQHF
cdr3_nt: TGTGCCAGTAGTATCTTGGGTTATCTTGGACGCAATCAGCCCCAGCATTTT

clone_size: -
v_call: TRBV19
d_call: TRBD1
j_call: TRBJ1-4
cdr3_aa: CASIGQGGEKLFF
cdr3_nt: TGTGCCAGTATTGGACAGGGAGGTGAAAAACTGTTTTTT

clone_size: -
v_call: TRBV21-1
d_call: -
j_call: TRBJ2-1
cdr3_aa: CASSLKYWAGSGVYNEQFF
cdr3_nt: TGTGCCAGCAGCTTGAAGTACTGGGCGGGTAGCGGGGTCTACAATGAGCAGTTCTTC

clone_size: -
v_call: TRBV2
d_call: TRBD2
j_call: TRBJ2-3
cdr3_aa: CASSKTAGGHDTQYF
cdr3_nt: TGTGCCAGCAGCAAGACAGCGGGGGGGCATGATACGCAGTATTTT

clone_size: few
v_call: TRBV2
d_call: TRBD2
j_call: TRBJ2-5
cdr3_aa: CASSEGTSYSWRGGEETQYF
cdr3_nt: TGTGCCAGCAGTGAAGGGACTAGTTACTCCTGGCGCGGGGGAGAAGAGACCCAGTACTTC

clone_size: -
v_call: TRBV10-3
d_call: -
j_call: TRBJ1-1
cdr3_aa: CAISESINSRVGTEAFF
cdr3_nt: TGTGCCATCAGTGAGTCGATTAATTCCCGGGTGGGGACTGAAGCTTTCTTT

clone_size: medium-sized
v_call: TRBV12-5
d_call: -
j_call: TRBJ1-2
cdr3_aa: CASGPGPFFYGYTF
cdr3_nt: TGTGCTAGTGGTCCGGGTCCCTTCTTCTATGGCTACACCTTC

clone_size: -
v_call: TRBV30
d_call: TRBD1
j_call: TRBJ1-1
cdr3_aa: CAWSLTGGNTEAFF
cdr3_nt: TGTGCCTGGAGTTTAACAGGGGGGAACACTGAAGCTTTCTTT

clone_size: -
v_call: TRBV27
d_call: -
j_call: TRBJ1-2
cdr3_aa: CASSLSGRYYGYTF
cdr3_nt: TGTGCCAGCAGTTTATCGGGGAGATATTATGGCTACACCTTC

clone_size: -
v_call: TRBV3-1/TRBV3-2
d_call: TRBD1
j_call: TRBJ2-3
cdr3_aa: CASSHRGDTQYF
cdr3_nt: TGTGCCAGCAGTCACAGGGGGGATACGCAGTATTTT

clone_size: -
v_call: TRBV10-1
d_call: TRBD1
j_call: TRBJ1-2
cdr3_aa: CASSEWDRDYGYTF
cdr3_nt: TGCGCCAGCAGTGAATGGGACAGAGACTATGGCTACACCTTC

clone_size: -
v_call: TRBV19
d_call: TRBD1
j_call: TRBJ2-3
cdr3_aa: CASSIKDRELDTQYF
cdr3_nt: TGTGCCAGTAGTATAAAGGACAGGGAACTAGATACGCAGTATTTT

clone_size: many
v_call: TRBV27
d_call: -
j_call: TRBJ2-7
cdr3_aa: CASSLLGGQSYEQYF
cdr3_nt: TGTGCCAGCAGTTTATTGGGGGGACAGTCCTACGAGCAGTACTTC

clone_size: -
v_call: TRBV18
d_call: -
j_call: TRBJ2-5
cdr3_aa: CASSPTGLVYQETQYF
cdr3_nt: TGTGCCAGCTCACCAACAGGTCTCGTATACCAAGAGACCCAGTACTTC

clone_size: many
v_call: TRBV10-1
d_call: TRBD1
j_call: TRBJ2-7
cdr3_aa: CASSESNRGEQYF
cdr3_nt: TGCGCCAGCAGTGAGTCGAACAGGGGCGAGCAGTACTTC

clone_size: -
v_call: TRBV5-1
d_call: -
j_call: TRBJ2-5
cdr3_aa: CASSLAKAGQETQYF
cdr3_nt: TGCGCCAGCAGCTTGGCCAAGGCGGGGCAAGAGACCCAGTACTTC

clone_size: -
v_call: TRBV25-1
d_call: TRBD1
j_call: TRBJ2-3
cdr3_aa: CASSDRRGRTDTQYF
cdr3_nt: TGTGCCAGCAGTGATAGAAGGGGGCGGACAGATACGCAGTATTTT

clone_size: -
v_call: TRBV23-1
d_call: TRBD1
j_call: TRBJ1-5
cdr3_aa: CASSLYRQGRGQPQHF
cdr3_nt: TGCGCCAGCAGTCTCTACCGACAGGGAAGAGGGCAGCCCCAGCATTTT

clone_size: -
v_call: TRBV5-1
d_call: -
j_call: TRBJ1-2
cdr3_aa: CASSLGSGIYGYTF
cdr3_nt: TGCGCCAGCAGCTTGGGGTCAGGGATCTATGGCTACACCTTC

clone_size: -
v_call: TRBV24-1
d_call: -
j_call: TRBJ1-2
cdr3_aa: CATRGQDYGYTF
cdr3_nt: TGTGCCACCAGGGGACAAGACTATGGCTACACCTTC

clone_size: medium-sized
v_call: TRBV15
d_call: TRBD1
j_call: TRBJ1-2
cdr3_aa: CATSRVTGGEGYGYTF
cdr3_nt: TGTGCCACCAGCAGAGTTACAGGGGGCGAGGGATATGGCTACACCTTC

clone_size: -
v_call: TRBV5-1
d_call: TRBD1
j_call: TRBJ1-5
cdr3_aa: CASSLSGTGRNQPQHF
cdr3_nt: TGCGCCAGCAGCTTGAGTGGGACAGGGCGCAATCAGCCCCAGCATTTT

clone_size: once
v_call: TRBV30
d_call: -
j_call: TRBJ1-4
cdr3_aa: CAWSGISNEKLFF
cdr3_nt: TGTGCCTGGTCCGGGATCTCTAATGAAAAACTGTTTTTT

clone_size: -
v_call: TRBV19
d_call: TRBD1
j_call: TRBJ2-2
cdr3_aa: CASTILGTGVSTGELFF
cdr3_nt: TGTGCCAGTACCATATTGGGGACAGGGGTTTCCACCGGGGAGCTGTTTTTT

clone_size: -
v_call: TRBV5-6
d_call: -
j_call: TRBJ1-6
cdr3_aa: CASSLRGVWLSPLHF
cdr3_nt: TGTGCCAGCAGCCTCAGGGGAGTGTGGCTTTCACCCCTCCACTTT

clone_size: -
v_call: TRBV30
d_call: -
j_call: TRBJ1-5
cdr3_aa: CAWSIRRGGGNQPQHF
cdr3_nt: TGTGCCTGGAGTATAAGACGTGGTGGTGGCAATCAGCCCCAGCATTTT

clone_size: -
v_call: TRBV29-1
d_call: TRBD1
j_call: TRBJ1-1
cdr3_aa: CSVDRGVNTEAFF
cdr3_nt: TGCAGCGTCGACAGGGGGGTGAACACTGAAGCTTTCTTT

clone_size: -
v_call: TRBV6-1
d_call: -
j_call: TRBJ2-7
cdr3_aa: CASSENGNSYEQYF
cdr3_nt: TGTGCCAGCAGTGAAAACGGCAACTCCTACGAGCAGTACTTC

clone_size: few
v_call: TRBV28
d_call: -
j_call: TRBJ1-6
cdr3_aa: CASNLVRGVPKSYNSPLHF
cdr3_nt: TGTGCCAGCAATCTCGTAAGGGGAGTCCCAAAATCCTATAATTCACCCCTCCACTTT

clone_size: few
v_call: TRBV4-2
d_call: -
j_call: TRBJ2-3
cdr3_aa: CASSQEGGTDTQYF
cdr3_nt: TGTGCCAGCAGCCAAGAAGGGGGCACAGATACGCAGTATTTT

clone_size: -
v_call: TRBV19
d_call: TRBD2
j_call: TRBJ2-3
cdr3_aa: CASSTLRRLAVTDTQYF
cdr3_nt: TGTGCCAGTAGTACCCTAAGGCGGCTAGCGGTGACAGATACGCAGTATTTT

clone_size: once
v_call: TRBV7-2
d_call: -
j_call: TRBJ1-5
cdr3_aa: CASSLAGSQPQHF
cdr3_nt: TGTGCCAGCAGCTTAGCGGGCTCTCAGCCCCAGCATTTT

clone_size: -
v_call: TRBV6-5
d_call: TRBD1
j_call: TRBJ1-1
cdr3_aa: CASIRQGYTEAFF
cdr3_nt: TGTGCCAGCATCCGACAGGGGTACACTGAAGCTTTCTTT

clone_size: -
v_call: TRBV5-6
d_call: -
j_call: TRBJ2-7
cdr3_aa: CASSLQADEQYF
cdr3_nt: TGTGCCAGCAGCTTACAGGCGGACGAGCAGTACTTC

clone_size: -
v_call: TRBV15
d_call: -
j_call: TRBJ2-1
cdr3_aa: CATSRETSYNEQFF
cdr3_nt: TGTGCCACCAGCAGAGAGACTAGTTACAATGAGCAGTTCTTC

clone_size: -
v_call: TRBV7-9
d_call: TRBD1
j_call: TRBJ2-2
cdr3_aa: CASSPRGRKAGELFF
cdr3_nt: TGTGCCAGCAGCCCCAGGGGGCGGAAAGCCGGGGAGCTGTTTTTT

clone_size: -
v_call: TRBV6-2/TRBV6-3
d_call: -
j_call: TRBJ2-1
cdr3_aa: CASSSSLHSEQFF
cdr3_nt: TGTGCCAGCAGTTCCTCTTTGCACAGTGAGCAGTTCTTC